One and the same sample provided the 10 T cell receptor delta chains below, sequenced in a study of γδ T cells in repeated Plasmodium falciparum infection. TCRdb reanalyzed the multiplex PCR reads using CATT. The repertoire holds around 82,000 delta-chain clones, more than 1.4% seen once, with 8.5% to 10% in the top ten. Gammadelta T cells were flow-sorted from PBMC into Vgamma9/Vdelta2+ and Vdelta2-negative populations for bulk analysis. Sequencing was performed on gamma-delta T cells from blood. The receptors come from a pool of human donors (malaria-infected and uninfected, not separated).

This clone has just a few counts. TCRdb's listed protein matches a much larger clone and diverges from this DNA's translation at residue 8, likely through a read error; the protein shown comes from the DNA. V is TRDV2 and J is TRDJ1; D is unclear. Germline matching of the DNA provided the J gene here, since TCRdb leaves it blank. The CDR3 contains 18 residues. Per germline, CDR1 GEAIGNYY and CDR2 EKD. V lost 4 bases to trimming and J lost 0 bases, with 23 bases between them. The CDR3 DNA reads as TGTGCCTGTGATCCCCTTACTGAGGGACGACCGTACACCGATAAACTCATCTTT. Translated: CACDPLTEGRPYTDKLIF.

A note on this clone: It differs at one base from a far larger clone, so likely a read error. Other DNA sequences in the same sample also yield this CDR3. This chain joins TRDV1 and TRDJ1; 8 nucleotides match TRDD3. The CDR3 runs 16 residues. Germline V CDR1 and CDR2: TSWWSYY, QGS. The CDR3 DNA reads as TGTGCTCTCGGGGAACTGGCCGGTCTACTGGGGGCTAAACTCATCTTT. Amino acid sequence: CALGELAGLLGAKLIF.

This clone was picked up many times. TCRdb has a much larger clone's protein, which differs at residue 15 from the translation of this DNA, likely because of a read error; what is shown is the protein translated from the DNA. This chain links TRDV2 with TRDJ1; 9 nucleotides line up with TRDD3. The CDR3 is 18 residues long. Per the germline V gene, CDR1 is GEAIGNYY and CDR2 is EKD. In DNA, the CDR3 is TGTGCCTGTGATCCCCTTACTGGGGGACGACCGTACACCGATAGACTCATCTTT. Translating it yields CACDPLTGGRPYTDRLIF.

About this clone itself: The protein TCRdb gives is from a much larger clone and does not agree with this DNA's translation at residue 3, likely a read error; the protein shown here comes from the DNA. CDR3 protein: CAYDTVLYRGSDKLIF. In DNA, the CDR3 is TGTGCCTATGACACCGTTCTATACCGGGGATCCGATAAACTCATCTTT. The chain joins TRDV2 to TRDJ1; D might be TRDD3 (6 bases). Germline loops: CDR1 GEAIGNYY, CDR2 EKD. The CDR3 length is 16 residues.

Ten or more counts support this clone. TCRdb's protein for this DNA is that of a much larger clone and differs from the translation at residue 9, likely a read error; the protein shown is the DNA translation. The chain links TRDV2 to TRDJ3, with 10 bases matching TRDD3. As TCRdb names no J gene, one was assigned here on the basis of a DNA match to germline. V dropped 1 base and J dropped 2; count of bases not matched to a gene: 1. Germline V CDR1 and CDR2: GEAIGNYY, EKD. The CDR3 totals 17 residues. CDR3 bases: TGTGCCTGTGACACTGGGGGATACCCCTGGGACACCCGACAGATGTTTTTC. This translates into CACDTGGYPWDTRQMFF.

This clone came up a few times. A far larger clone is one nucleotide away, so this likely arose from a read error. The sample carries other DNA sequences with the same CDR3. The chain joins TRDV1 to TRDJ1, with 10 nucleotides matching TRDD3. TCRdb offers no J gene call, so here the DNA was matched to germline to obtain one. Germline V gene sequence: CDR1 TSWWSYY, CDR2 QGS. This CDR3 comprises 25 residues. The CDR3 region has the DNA TGTGCTCTCGGGGAACCTAGGACCTACCAGAACTGGGGGATGCCTCGGTGGACATACACCGATAAACTCATCTTT. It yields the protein CALGEPRTYQNWGMPRWTYTDKLIF.

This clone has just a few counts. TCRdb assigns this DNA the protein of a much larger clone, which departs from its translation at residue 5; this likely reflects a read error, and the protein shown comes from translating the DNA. The CDR3 sequence is CALGGAKGIWGIRSKLIF. CDR3 nucleotide sequence: TGTGCTCTTGGGGGCGCCAAGGGGATCTGGGGGATACGAAGTAAACTCATCTTT. This chain uses TRDV1 with TRDJ1; 12 bases are a match to TRDD3. From germline, CDR1 is TSWWSYY and CDR2 QGS. J lost 7 bases, V lost 4 bases, and 16 bases had no gene match. The CDR3 contains 18 residues.

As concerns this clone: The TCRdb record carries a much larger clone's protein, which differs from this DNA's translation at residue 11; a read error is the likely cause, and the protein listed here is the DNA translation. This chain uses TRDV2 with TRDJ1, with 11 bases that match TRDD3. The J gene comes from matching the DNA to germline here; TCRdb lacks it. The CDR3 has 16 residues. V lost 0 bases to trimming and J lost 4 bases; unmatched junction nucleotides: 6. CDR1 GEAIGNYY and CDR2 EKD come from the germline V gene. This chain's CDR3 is CACDTDWGINSDKLIF. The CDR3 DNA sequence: TGTGCCTGTGACACCGACTGGGGGATAAACAGCGATAAACTCATCTTT.

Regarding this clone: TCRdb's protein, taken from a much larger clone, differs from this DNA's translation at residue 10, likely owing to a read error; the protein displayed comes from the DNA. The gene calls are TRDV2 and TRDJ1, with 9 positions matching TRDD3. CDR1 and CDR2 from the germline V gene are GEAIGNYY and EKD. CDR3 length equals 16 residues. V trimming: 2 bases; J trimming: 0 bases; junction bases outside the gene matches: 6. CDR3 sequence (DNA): TGTGCCTGTGACAAACTGGGGGACCCGCACACCGATAAACTCATCTTT. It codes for CACDKLGDPHTDKLIF.

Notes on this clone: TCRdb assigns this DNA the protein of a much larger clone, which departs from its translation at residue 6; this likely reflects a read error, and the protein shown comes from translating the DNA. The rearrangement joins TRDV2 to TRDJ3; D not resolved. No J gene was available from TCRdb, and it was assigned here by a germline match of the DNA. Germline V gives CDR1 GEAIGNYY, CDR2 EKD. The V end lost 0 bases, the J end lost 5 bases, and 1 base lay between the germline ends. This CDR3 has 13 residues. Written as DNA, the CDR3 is TGTGCCTGTGACACCGGGGACACCCGACAGATGTTTTTC. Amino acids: CACDTGDTRQMFF.